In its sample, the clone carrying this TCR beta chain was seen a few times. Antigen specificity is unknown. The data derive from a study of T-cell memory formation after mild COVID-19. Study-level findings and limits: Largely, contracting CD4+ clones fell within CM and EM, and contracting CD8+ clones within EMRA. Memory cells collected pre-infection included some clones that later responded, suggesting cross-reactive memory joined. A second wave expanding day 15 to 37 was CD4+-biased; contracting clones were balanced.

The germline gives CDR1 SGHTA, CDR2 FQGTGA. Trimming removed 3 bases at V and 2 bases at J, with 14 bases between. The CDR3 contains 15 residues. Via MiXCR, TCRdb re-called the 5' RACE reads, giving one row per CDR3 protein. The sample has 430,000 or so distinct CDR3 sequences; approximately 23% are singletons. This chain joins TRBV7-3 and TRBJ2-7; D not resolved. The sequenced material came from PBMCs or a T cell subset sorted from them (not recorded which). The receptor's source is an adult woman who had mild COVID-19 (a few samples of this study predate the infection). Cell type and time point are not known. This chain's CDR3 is CASSLAADPAYEQYF. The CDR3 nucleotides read TGTGCCAGCAGCTTGGCCGCGGACCCGGCCTACGAGCAGTACTTC.